This TCR beta chain was recorded in a study of T cell responses to AZD1222 COVID-19 vaccine. General study findings and limits: Clonal diversity may have been underestimated, and the donors were mostly white British, with more females than males.

This clone appeared once. Its antigen is unknown. TCRdb's copy holds only in-frame clones and misses some; the assay was immunoSEQ multiplex PCR. The data show approximately 220,000 clones, 85% to 95% seen once. From germline, CDR1 is SEHNR and CDR2 FQNEAQ (reference sequence). J lost 2 bases, V lost 4 bases, and 11 bases had no gene match. This CDR3 comprises 18 residues. The sequence was obtained from an adult in good health. This specimen was peripheral blood, taken on day 0 of MenACWY control vaccination. The J gene is TRBJ2-3, the V gene TRBV7-9; 11 positions agree with TRBD2. This chain's CDR3 is CASSSRVVAGGTTDTQYF. The CDR3 DNA reads as TGTGCCAGCAGCTCCCGGGTCGTAGCGGGGGGGACCACAGATACGCAGTATTTT.